Below are 19 T cell receptor beta chains sequenced from a single sample in a study of T cell changes during pregnancy in multiple sclerosis. The data were produced by immunoSEQ multiplex PCR, yet TCRdb's version contains in-frame clones alone and is incomplete. The sample shows 90,000 to 120,000 clones, around 93% of them seen only once. The sample was peripheral blood, taken in the third trimester of pregnancy. The receptors originated from a female donor in good health, enrolled as a control in a pregnancy study.

The gene calls are TRBV5-4 and TRBJ1-1; TRBD1 might be the D (5 bases). Per germline, CDR1 SGHNT and CDR2 YYREEE (reference sequence). V shed 4 bases and J shed 1 base, with 5 bases lying between them. The CDR3 has 12 residues. In DNA form, the CDR3 reads TGTGCCAGCAGCGGGGCGAACACTGAAGCTTTCTTT. Translated: CASSGANTEAFF.

The chain combines TRBV25-1 with TRBJ1-2; 7 nucleotides agree with TRBD1. V lost 6 bases and J lost 8; bases outside the gene matches: 3. Germline CDR1 and CDR2: MGHDK and SYGVNS. The CDR3 consists of 11 residues. CDR3 loop: CASSPGGGYTF. The CDR3 coding sequence is TGTGCCAGCAGCCCAGGGGGGGGCTACACCTTC.

This clone has only a few counts. The chain has TRBV11-3 and TRBJ1-4; D call uncertain. V was clipped by 4 bases and J by 7 bases, with 19 bases between them. Looked up from germline, CDR1 is SGHNT and CDR2 is YENEEA. The CDR3 contains 16 residues. CDR3 in amino acids: CASSSSVVPSGEKLFF. The CDR3 nucleotides read TGTGCCAGCAGCTCTAGCGTCGTGCCCAGTGGTGAAAAACTGTTTTTT.

V is TRBV27 and J is TRBJ2-5; D is perhaps TRBD1 (5 bases). The V and J ends lost 6 bases and 5 bases respectively, with 10 bases between them. The CDR3 runs to 12 residues. Looked up from germline, CDR1 is MNHEY and CDR2 is SMNVEV (reference sequence). CDR3 sequence reads: CASSRTRETQYF. The CDR3 DNA follows: TGTGCCAGCAGCCGGACAAGGGAGACCCAGTACTTC.

The rearrangement links TRBV9 to TRBJ1-6; D not resolved. CDR1 and CDR2 from the germline V gene are SGDLS and YYNGEE. The germline V and J ends were trimmed by 2 bases and 0 bases, with 9 bases remaining between them. The CDR3 is 16 amino acids. CDR3 DNA sequence: TGTGCCAGCAGCGTCCGCCCTAGCTCCTATAATTCACCCCTCCACTTT. This gives the protein CASSVRPSSYNSPLHF.

The chain uses TRBV7-9 and TRBJ2-1; 9 bases fit TRBD2. Per the germline V gene, CDR1 is SEHNR and CDR2 is FQNEAQ (reference sequence). V lost 3 bases to trimming and J lost 2 bases; unmatched junction nucleotides: 2. This CDR3 is built from 15 residues. CDR3 sequence reads: CASSLAGGPYNEQFF. The CDR3 region has the DNA TGTGCCAGCAGCTTGGCGGGGGGGCCCTACAATGAGCAGTTCTTC.

The chain uses TRBV2 and TRBJ2-3; possible D gene TRBD2, 6 bases. Germline assignment: CDR1 SNHLY and CDR2 FYNNEI. V lost 7 bases and J 3 bases, leaving 11 bases between the germline ends. This CDR3 is built from 13 residues. The CDR3: CASTLLATDTQYF. CDR3 bases: TGTGCCAGCACACTACTAGCTACAGATACGCAGTATTTT.

There are many counts of this clone. The V gene is TRBV19, the J gene TRBJ1-2, with D possibly matching TRBD1 (5 bases). The CDR3 spans 12 residues. In germline, CDR1 is LNHDA, CDR2 SQIVND (reference sequence). The germline V and J ends were trimmed by 6 bases and 3 bases, with 8 bases remaining between them. The CDR3 bases are TGTGCCAGTAGCGACAGTTACTATGGCTACACCTTC. Protein product: CASSDSYYGYTF.

The gene calls are TRBV4-2 and TRBJ2-7; TRBD1 matches 10 bases. The CDR3 is made up of 16 amino acids. V lost 3 bases, J lost 6 bases, and 11 bases stayed unmatched. CDR1 and CDR2 from the germline V gene are LGHNA and YNFKEQ. CDR3 nucleotides: TGTGCCAGCAGCCACCGTACCGGGACAGGGGCAGTCGAGCAGTACTTC. Its translation is CASSHRTGTGAVEQYF.

The J gene is TRBJ2-2, the V gene TRBV6-4, with D maybe TRBD1 (6 bases). V was trimmed by 6 bases and J by 1 base, leaving 9 bases between them. Per germline, CDR1 MRHNA and CDR2 SNTAGT. The CDR3 is 14 amino acids. The CDR3 protein is CASSPTGNTGELFF. In DNA form, the CDR3 reads TGTGCCAGCAGCCCGACAGGGAACACCGGGGAGCTGTTTTTT.

The rearrangement uses TRBV7-2 and TRBJ1-2, with TRBD1 matching 7 bases. The V gene's germline CDR1 is SGHTA and CDR2 FQGNSA. The CDR3 runs 13 residues. J was trimmed by 8 bases and V by 6 bases; bases with no gene match: 9. DNA for the CDR3: TGTGCCAGCAGACAAAACCAGGGGGAGGGCTACACCTTC. This codes for CASRQNQGEGYTF.

The V and J genes are TRBV30 and TRBJ1-1; no clear D gene. V lost 4 bases to trimming and J lost 0 bases, with 12 bases between them. Germline loops: CDR1 GTSNPN, CDR2 SVGIG (reference sequence). This CDR3 has 14 residues. CDR3 in DNA: TGTGCCTGGACCCTTACAGCGGTGAACACTGAAGCTTTCTTT. This translates into CAWTLTAVNTEAFF.

Written as DNA, the CDR3 is TGTGCCAGCAGCTTAGACCGGGTTACCGGGTTTGGCTACACCTTC. As protein: CASSLDRVTGFGYTF. J is TRBJ1-2 and V is TRBV11-2; no firm D call. The CDR3 sequence is 15 residues long. Germline V CDR1 and CDR2: SGHAT, FQNNGV. The V end was cut by 0 bases, the J end by 7 bases, with 15 bases between. Looking up the rest from reference TRBV11-2 and TRBJ1-2 gives the full variable domain: EAGVAQSPRYKIIEKRQSVAFWCNPISGHATLYWYQQILGQGPKLLIQFQNNGVVDDSQLPKDRFSAERLKGVDSTLKIQPAKLEDSAVYLCASSLDRVTGFGYTFGSGTRLTVV.

V gene TRBV30 combines with J gene TRBJ2-7, with D unresolved. Germline loops: CDR1 GTSNPN, CDR2 SVGIG (reference sequence). CDR3 size: 13 residues. The V and J ends lost 3 bases and 3 bases respectively, with 12 bases between them. CDR3 sequence (DNA): TGTGCCTGGAGGGGCACGCTATACTACGAGCAGTACTTC. It specifies CAWRGTLYYEQYF.

The chain has TRBV7-2 and TRBJ1-4; possible D gene TRBD1, 5 bases. Germline CDR1 is SGHTA and CDR2 is FQGNSA. V shed 0 bases and J shed 7 bases, with 9 bases lying between them. CDR3 size: 14 residues. Here the CDR3 DNA reads TGTGCCAGCAGCTTAGCCGGGGGAGGTGAAAAACTGTTTTTT. This translates into CASSLAGGGEKLFF. The variable domain in full, completed from reference TRBV7-2 and TRBJ1-4, reads GAGVSQSPSNKVTEKGKDVELRCDPISGHTALYWYRQSLGQGLEFLIYFQGNSAPDKSGLPSDRFSAERTGGSVSTLTIQRTQQEDSAVYLCASSLAGGGEKLFFGSGTQLSVL.

The chain carries TRBV14 and TRBJ2-6; 7 bases are shared with TRBD1. The CDR3 spans 19 residues. Trimming cost V 1 base and J 1 base; bases outside gene matches: 10. Germline assignment: CDR1 SGHDN and CDR2 FVKESK. The CDR3 loop reads CASSQVGWDRRSGANVLTF. CDR3 nucleotide sequence: TGTGCCAGCAGCCAAGTAGGCTGGGACAGAAGATCTGGGGCCAACGTCCTGACTTTC.

The rearrangement uses TRBV7-2 and TRBJ1-1; D is ambiguous. Germline V gives CDR1 SGHTA, CDR2 FQGNSA. The germline V and J ends were trimmed by 1 base and 5 bases, with 14 bases remaining between them. The CDR3 extends over 15 amino acids. The chain's CDR3 is CASSLVFGGTTEAFF. In nucleotides, the CDR3 is TGTGCCAGCAGCTTAGTTTTTGGAGGAACGACTGAAGCTTTCTTT. Combining the CDR3 with reference TRBV7-2 and TRBJ1-1 gives the whole variable domain GAGVSQSPSNKVTEKGKDVELRCDPISGHTALYWYRQSLGQGLEFLIYFQGNSAPDKSGLPSDRFSAERTGGSVSTLTIQRTQQEDSAVYLCASSLVFGGTTEAFFGQGTRLTVV.

This chain joins TRBV27 and TRBJ1-1, with D unresolved. V was cut by 6 bases and J by 4 bases, with 18 bases left in between. Germline-derived CDR1 and CDR2 are MNHEY and SMNVEV (reference sequence). CDR3 length: 15 residues. The CDR3 here is CASRHFAVAGTEAFF. The DNA for the CDR3 is TGTGCCAGCAGGCACTTCGCAGTGGCGGGCACTGAAGCTTTCTTT.

The chain employs TRBV15 and TRBJ2-6; a possible D gene is TRBD1 (5 bases). CDR3 size: 17 residues. V lost 0 bases and J lost 1, with 10 bases in between. The germline V gene has CDR1 LNHNV and CDR2 YYDKDF (reference sequence). The chain's CDR3 is CATSRDFAGSGANVLTF. The CDR3, as DNA: TGTGCCACCAGCAGAGATTTTGCAGGGTCTGGGGCCAACGTCCTGACTTTC. Full variable domain (remainder filled in from reference TRBV15 and TRBJ2-6): DAMVIQNPRYQVTQFGKPVTLSCSQTLNHNVMYWYQQKSSQAPKLLFHYYDKDFNNEADTPDNFQSRRPNTSFCFLDIRSPGLGDTAMYLCATSRDFAGSGANVLTFGAGSRLTVL.